This T cell receptor beta chain was documented in a study of blood T cell repertoires in COVID-19. The method was immunoSEQ multiplex PCR; TCRdb's version includes in-frame clones alone and lacks a portion of them. The data show around 62,000 clones, 88% seen once. V lost 0 bases and J lost 5; bases outside the gene matches: 3. CDR3 length: 15 residues. Germline-derived CDR1 and CDR2 are WNHNN and SYGVQD (reference sequence). Sequenced input: peripheral blood. This clonotype was obtained from a woman in her sixties or seventies with COVID-19, enrolled during active disease. J is TRBJ2-5 and V is TRBV10-1; 10 nucleotides agree with TRBD2. The CDR3: CASSESVAGGETQYF. The CDR3, as DNA: TGCGCCAGCAGTGAGTCCGTAGCGGGAGGCGAGACCCAGTACTTC.